The sequence of this T cell receptor beta chain was determined in a study of T cells after yellow fever vaccination. Study details: Researchers used SMART-Seq v4 Ultra Low Input to prepare fractions that had low cell numbers.

The authors made TCR cDNA by 5'RACE template switching, adding a universal primer site and UMIs. TCRdb processed the 5' RACE reads anew with MiXCR; each CDR3 protein has one entry. The sample contains about 630,000 distinct CDR3 sequences, about 12% of which appear only once. General study points: The booster saw the reappearance of most primary-vaccination clones (more than 95% CD4, around 88% CD8). Repertoires sorted by FACS could include abundant clonotypes that are contaminants from the bulk population.

V was pared by 5 bases and J by 3 bases, with 18 bases between. Germline CDR1 reads DFQATT; CDR2 reads SNEGSKA (reference sequence). CDR3 length: 15 amino acids. A remark on this clonotype: Its antigen is not identified.

The rearrangement uses TRBV20-1 and TRBJ2-3; D is unclear. This TCR was recovered from a young man who received the YFV17D yellow fever vaccine. Sequencing was performed on PBMCs, taken on the day of the yellow fever booster vaccination. The CDR3 spells CSAPLEGMVTDTQYF. The CDR3 nucleotides are TGCAGTGCTCCCTTGGAAGGGATGGTGACAGATACGCAGTATTTT.